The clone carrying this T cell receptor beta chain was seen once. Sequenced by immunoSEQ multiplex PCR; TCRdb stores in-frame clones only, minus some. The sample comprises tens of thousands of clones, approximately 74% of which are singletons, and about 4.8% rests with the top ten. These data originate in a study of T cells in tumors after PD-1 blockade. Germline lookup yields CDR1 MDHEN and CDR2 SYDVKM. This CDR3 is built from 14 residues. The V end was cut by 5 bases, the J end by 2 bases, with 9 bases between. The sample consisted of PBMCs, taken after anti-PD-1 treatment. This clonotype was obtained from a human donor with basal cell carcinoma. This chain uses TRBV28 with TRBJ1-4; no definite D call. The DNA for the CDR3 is TGTGCCAGCAGTACAAGGAGCACTAATGAAAAACTGTTTTTT. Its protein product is CASSTRSTNEKLFF.